Here is one T cell receptor beta chain with its context. Here immunoSEQ multiplex PCR was the method, and the copy in TCRdb shows in-frame clones only, minus some. The table shows tens of thousands of clones, with more than 70% occurring only once. These data originate in a study of blood T cell repertoires in COVID-19. For the study at large: COVID-19 samples, acute and convalescent, were from the United States, Italy and Spain. T cells, B-cell-depleted T cells, or PBMCs provided the cDNA or gDNA that served as material.

The CDR3 runs to 12 residues. V was cut by 6 bases and J by 7 bases, with 7 bases left in between. The origin of this receptor is a man in his fifties with active COVID-19. The V call is TRBV12-3 or TRBV12-4, the J call TRBJ1-6; the D gene is possibly TRBD1 (5 bases). Input material: peripheral blood. The CDR3 DNA is TGTGCCAGCAGATACAGGAATTCACCCCTCCACTTT. Translated: CASRYRNSPLHF.